Listed below are T cell receptor beta chains from one sample, sequenced in a study of a mutant IDH1 vaccine in newly diagnosed glioma. TCRdb's table, derived via immunoSEQ multiplex PCR, lists solely in-frame clones and lacks some. The top ten clones hold 0.7% to 0.95% of a sample with tens of thousands of clones, around nine tenths of them seen once. Their antigens are not known. This specimen was PBMCs, taken from a glioma patient whose treatment included an IDH1 peptide vaccine. These receptors all stem from a woman in her forties or fifties with glioma. CDR3s include the opening cysteine and the closing phenylalanine or tryptophan. Each record gives: clone size, D gene, J gene, V gene, CDR3 DNA, CDR3 protein. D genes are given only for firm matches. Rows may omit the clone size; those that give it use once, few, many or a size class.

abundance: .; d_gene: .; j_gene: TRBJ1-1; v_gene: TRBV4-1; CDR3nt: TGCGCCAGCAGCCTAGCGGGGGTAGAAGGGCTCACTGAAGCTTTCTTT; CDR3aa: CASSLAGVEGLTEAFF
abundance: .; d_gene: TRBD1; j_gene: TRBJ1-1; v_gene: TRBV11-2; CDR3nt: TGTGCCAGCAGCTTTCAGGGGGGGAATACTGAAGCTTTCTTT; CDR3aa: CASSFQGGNTEAFF
abundance: .; d_gene: .; j_gene: TRBJ1-1; v_gene: TRBV4-2; CDR3nt: TGTGCCAGCAGCCCCAATTGGGGAGGTAGCGACACTGAAGCTTTCTTT; CDR3aa: CASSPNWGGSDTEAFF
abundance: .; d_gene: .; j_gene: TRBJ2-2; v_gene: TRBV12-5; CDR3nt: TGTGCTAGTTCCCCCCCCTGGAACACCGGGGAGCTGTTTTTT; CDR3aa: CASSPPWNTGELFF
abundance: .; d_gene: .; j_gene: TRBJ2-5; v_gene: TRBV14; CDR3nt: TGTGCCAGCAGCCAAGTTCTTGGGGAGACCCAGTACTTC; CDR3aa: CASSQVLGETQYF
abundance: .; d_gene: .; j_gene: TRBJ1-3; v_gene: TRBV14; CDR3nt: TGTGCCAGCAGCCAGCAAAGAGCCTCTGGAAACACCATATATTTT; CDR3aa: CASSQQRASGNTIYF
abundance: .; d_gene: TRBD2; j_gene: TRBJ2-1; v_gene: TRBV9; CDR3nt: TGTGCCAGCAGCTCACGACTAGCGGAACCAAGCTCCTACAATGAGCAGTTCTTC; CDR3aa: CASSSRLAEPSSYNEQFF
abundance: .; d_gene: TRBD1; j_gene: TRBJ2-7; v_gene: TRBV7-9; CDR3nt: TGTGCCAGCAGCCATCCACAGGGGATCCGTGACGAGCAGTACTTC; CDR3aa: CASSHPQGIRDEQYF
abundance: .; d_gene: .; j_gene: TRBJ2-7; v_gene: TRBV28; CDR3nt: TGTGCCAGCAGTACAGGGAGGTCCCCCTACGAGCAGTACTTC; CDR3aa: CASSTGRSPYEQYF
abundance: .; d_gene: TRBD2; j_gene: TRBJ2-1; v_gene: TRBV29-1; CDR3nt: TGCAGCGCCCCCCCCGGACTAGCGGGAGGACGGGGATTCGGTGAGCAGTTCTTC; CDR3aa: CSAPPGLAGGRGFGEQFF
abundance: .; d_gene: .; j_gene: TRBJ1-5; v_gene: TRBV2; CDR3nt: TGTGCCAGCAGTGAAGAGGGCCAGGGCCAAGGACCCCAGCATTTT; CDR3aa: CASSEEGQGQGPQHF
abundance: .; d_gene: .; j_gene: TRBJ2-1; v_gene: TRBV27; CDR3nt: TGTGCCAGCAGTGTAACTCGACAGAACAATGAGCAGTTCTTC; CDR3aa: CASSVTRQNNEQFF
abundance: .; d_gene: .; j_gene: TRBJ1-5; v_gene: TRBV25-1; CDR3nt: TGTGCCAGCAGTGAATACAGCTTAAATCAGCCCCAGCATTTT; CDR3aa: CASSEYSLNQPQHF
abundance: .; d_gene: .; j_gene: TRBJ1-5; v_gene: TRBV6-5; CDR3nt: TGTGCCAGCAGTTACGGTCAGCCTAATCAGCCCCAGCATTTT; CDR3aa: CASSYGQPNQPQHF
abundance: .; d_gene: TRBD1; j_gene: TRBJ1-3; v_gene: TRBV30; CDR3nt: TGTGCCTGGGAGGGACAGCAAGGAAACACCATATATTTT; CDR3aa: CAWEGQQGNTIYF
abundance: .; d_gene: TRBD1; j_gene: TRBJ2-7; v_gene: TRBV30; CDR3nt: TGTGCCTGGAGTGGCCGGGACAGCTACGAGCAGTACTTC; CDR3aa: CAWSGRDSYEQYF
abundance: .; d_gene: .; j_gene: TRBJ2-2; v_gene: TRBV6-6; CDR3nt: TGTGCCACCAAGTGGGGGGACACCGGGGAGCTGTTTTTT; CDR3aa: CATKWGDTGELFF
abundance: .; d_gene: .; j_gene: TRBJ1-1; v_gene: TRBV10-1; CDR3nt: TGCGCCAGCAGTGAGTCGTCAGGTATGAACACTGAAGCTTTCTTT; CDR3aa: CASSESSGMNTEAFF
abundance: .; d_gene: TRBD1; j_gene: TRBJ2-3; v_gene: TRBV11-2; CDR3nt: TGTGCCAGCAGCTTAGGAACAGGGACAGGGCCCCGCGATACGCAGTATTTT; CDR3aa: CASSLGTGTGPRDTQYF
abundance: .; d_gene: .; j_gene: TRBJ2-7; v_gene: TRBV6-6; CDR3nt: TGTGCCAGCAGCAGGGGACTATTAGCCTACGAGCAGTACTTC; CDR3aa: CASSRGLLAYEQYF
abundance: .; d_gene: .; j_gene: TRBJ1-1; v_gene: TRBV28; CDR3nt: TGTGCCAGCAGTTTATATCCGGGATCGGACACTGAAGCTTTCTTT; CDR3aa: CASSLYPGSDTEAFF
abundance: .; d_gene: .; j_gene: TRBJ1-6; v_gene: TRBV6-1; CDR3nt: TGTGCCAGCAGTGCCTGGCAGGCCTATAATTCACCCCTCCACTTT; CDR3aa: CASSAWQAYNSPLHF
abundance: .; d_gene: .; j_gene: TRBJ2-2; v_gene: TRBV6-5; CDR3nt: TGTGCCAGCAGGTTTCAGGGGTTCCCCGGGGAGCTGTTTTTT; CDR3aa: CASRFQGFPGELFF
abundance: .; d_gene: .; j_gene: TRBJ1-1; v_gene: TRBV28; CDR3nt: TGTGCCAGCAGTTTCGCCTGGACGAACCTCGAGGCTTTCTTT; CDR3aa: CASSFAWTNLEAFF
abundance: .; d_gene: TRBD1; j_gene: TRBJ2-5; v_gene: TRBV9; CDR3nt: TGTGCCAGCAGCGTCGGACAGGGGGCGGTGCAAGAGACCCAGTACTTC; CDR3aa: CASSVGQGAVQETQYF
abundance: .; d_gene: TRBD2; j_gene: TRBJ2-3; v_gene: TRBV11-3; CDR3nt: TGTGCCAGCAGCTTAGCCGGGTACCGGGGGGCAGATACGCAGTATTTT; CDR3aa: CASSLAGYRGADTQYF
abundance: once; d_gene: TRBD1; j_gene: TRBJ2-2; v_gene: TRBV30; CDR3nt: TGTGCCTGGAGCTCGGGGACAGACAGGGGGCTACCCGGGGAGCTGTTTTTT; CDR3aa: CAWSSGTDRGLPGELFF
abundance: few; d_gene: .; j_gene: TRBJ1-6; v_gene: TRBV15; CDR3nt: TGTGCCACCAGCAGAGTTCCGGTGGGTTATAATTCACCCCTCCACTTT; CDR3aa: CATSRVPVGYNSPLHF
abundance: few; d_gene: .; j_gene: TRBJ1-5; v_gene: TRBV19; CDR3nt: TGTGCCAGTCACACACAGGGTAATCAGCCCCAGCATTTT; CDR3aa: CASHTQGNQPQHF
abundance: .; d_gene: TRBD2; j_gene: TRBJ2-7; v_gene: TRBV10-1; CDR3nt: TGCGCCAGCAGCTCGGGCGGGGGAAATTACGAGCAGTACTTC; CDR3aa: CASSSGGGNYEQYF
abundance: .; d_gene: TRBD1; j_gene: TRBJ1-2; v_gene: TRBV6-5; CDR3nt: TGTGCCAGCAGTTACCTCGGGACAGGACCGAACTATGGCTACACCTTC; CDR3aa: CASSYLGTGPNYGYTF
abundance: once; d_gene: TRBD2; j_gene: TRBJ2-7; v_gene: TRBV5-6; CDR3nt: TGTGCCAGCAGCTTGGAAGCGGGAGGTTTCTACGAGCAGTACTTC; CDR3aa: CASSLEAGGFYEQYF
abundance: .; d_gene: .; j_gene: TRBJ2-7; v_gene: TRBV6-5; CDR3nt: TGTGCCAGCAGCGAGGGGTGGGAGCGCGAGCAGTACTTC; CDR3aa: CASSEGWEREQYF
abundance: .; d_gene: .; j_gene: TRBJ2-7; v_gene: TRBV6-6; CDR3nt: TGTGCCAGCAGTTACTCGAACCCTCCCTCCTACGAGCAGTACTTC; CDR3aa: CASSYSNPPSYEQYF
abundance: .; d_gene: .; j_gene: TRBJ2-7; v_gene: TRBV5-4; CDR3nt: TGTGCCAGCAGCCCACGGAGGGCCGGGAGTACGTCCGAGCAGTACTTC; CDR3aa: CASSPRRAGSTSEQYF
abundance: once; d_gene: .; j_gene: TRBJ2-3; v_gene: TRBV20-1; CDR3nt: TGCAGTGTCTCCCCCACAGATACGCAGTATTTT; CDR3aa: CSVSPTDTQYF
abundance: .; d_gene: TRBD1; j_gene: TRBJ2-7; v_gene: TRBV5-4; CDR3nt: TGTGCCAGCAGCGTCCAGGGGGCTAGCGACGAGCAGTACTTC; CDR3aa: CASSVQGASDEQYF
abundance: .; d_gene: TRBD2; j_gene: TRBJ2-3; v_gene: TRBV10-1; CDR3nt: TGCGCCAGCAGTGAGAGGCGGGAGGGAACAGATACGCAGTATTTT; CDR3aa: CASSERREGTDTQYF
abundance: .; d_gene: .; j_gene: TRBJ2-2; v_gene: TRBV5-4; CDR3nt: TGTGCCAGCAGCTTGTCTCGGGGAGACACCGGGGAGCTGTTTTTT; CDR3aa: CASSLSRGDTGELFF
abundance: once; d_gene: .; j_gene: TRBJ2-3; v_gene: TRBV5-1; CDR3nt: TGCGCCAGCGGGCGGGGAAGCACAGATACGCAGTATTTT; CDR3aa: CASGRGSTDTQYF
abundance: .; d_gene: .; j_gene: TRBJ1-6; v_gene: TRBV6-5; CDR3nt: TGTGCCAGCAGTTACTCGGAGGGTATAGATTCACCCCTCCACTTT; CDR3aa: CASSYSEGIDSPLHF
abundance: .; d_gene: .; j_gene: TRBJ2-5; v_gene: TRBV11-2; CDR3nt: TGTGCCAGCAGCTTGGGGAGAGGGCTAGTAGAGACCCAGTACTTC; CDR3aa: CASSLGRGLVETQYF
abundance: .; d_gene: .; j_gene: TRBJ1-1; v_gene: TRBV6-1; CDR3nt: TGTGCCAGCAGTATGACAGGTATGATCACTGAAGCTTTCTTT; CDR3aa: CASSMTGMITEAFF
abundance: .; d_gene: .; j_gene: TRBJ2-7; v_gene: TRBV7-5; CDR3nt: TGTGCCAGAAGCTTAGCCGTGGGAGGGTCCTACGAGCAGTACTTC; CDR3aa: CARSLAVGGSYEQYF
abundance: .; d_gene: TRBD1; j_gene: TRBJ2-7; v_gene: TRBV14; CDR3nt: TGTGCCAGCAGCGATGACAGGGTGCCCTACGAGCAGTACTTC; CDR3aa: CASSDDRVPYEQYF
abundance: .; d_gene: .; j_gene: TRBJ2-2; v_gene: TRBV19; CDR3nt: TGTGCCAGTAGTATTCGAACAGAATACACCGGGGAGCTGTTTTTT; CDR3aa: CASSIRTEYTGELFF